This section outlines one T cell receptor (beta chain) sequence together with its context. Its antigen remains undetermined. The record has no base qualities; no much larger clone is one base away. The CDR3 goes from the cysteine to the phenylalanine over 14 residues. Only the CDR3 region is kept as DNA, spanning 42 bases read in frame from base 1. The germline V gene sets CDR1 to MDHEN and CDR2 to SYDVKM. The germline ends are 16 bases apart after V is trimmed by 8 bases and J by 2 bases. The data stem from a study of shared clonotypes between healthy human individuals (TCRdb year 2020). About the study as a whole: The cohort comprised a couple of women and a few men aged 18 to 49 years. For each donor, CD4 naive and CD4 memory were each run on three plates, CD8 naive on two plates, and CD8 memory on one plate. The study deeply sequenced blood TCR repertoires of about 5 healthy adults to estimate repertoire size and the extent of clonotype sharing between individuals. Different laboratories and diverse techniques were used to prepare libraries and sequence TCR repertoires, to increase sequencing depth and limit assay-specific biases. Between about 0.85 and 10 billion PBMCs per donor were obtained by leukapheresis.

Summary of the overall study and its limitations: Compared with non-shared clonotypes, the clonotypes found in all four sorted-subset donors had higher generation probabilities. Sampling was limited to blood, and TCR repertoires in tissue likely differ from TCR repertoires in blood. The genetic and exposure-history diversity represented was limited by the small number of donors. Estimated clonotype richness was generally larger for naive than for memory subsets. Pairwise subsampling indicated that sequencing depth was expected to affect the degree of clonotype sharing among donors. Incomplete sequencing was indicated by rarefaction of sorted-subset datasets, despite the large sequencing depth. Across a few donors, about 5% of naive CD4, 3% to 3.5% of naive CD8, under 2.5% of memory CD4, and under 0.45% of memory CD8 clonotypes were shared.

Donors were healthy HIV-negative adults with no recently reported acute infections or vaccinations. Only Caucasian adults living in Nashville, Tennessee, USA were represented among the donors. Magnetic negative selection was used to enrich CD4+ T cells, after which naive cells were positively selected on CD45RA and the negative fraction became the memory subset. Blood was obtained by leukapheresis, after which PBMCs were separated by Ficoll-Histopaque density gradient centrifugation and cryopreserved in liquid nitrogen vapor phase. Analytical flow cytometry was used to check the purity and quantity of each magnetically sorted T cell population. Genomic DNA was isolated from every sorted fraction and measured by UV absorbance on a Nanodrop 2000c. TCR CDR3 regions were amplified from genomic DNA by multiplex PCR using the deep immunoSEQ assay. Extracted genomic DNA from each cell subset was spread evenly across all wells of several immunoSEQ 96-well plates, with each plate serving as a replicate. For sorted subsets, around 0.2 ug of genomic DNA, equivalent to some 30,000 T cell genomes, went into each replicate PCR. Purified libraries were quantified with a Qubit 3.0 fluorometer, sized on a Bioanalyzer 2100, and re-quantified with the KAPA Library Quantification kit. Each immunoSEQ 96-well plate was sequenced on its own single-read 150-cycle Illumina NextSeq 550 flow cell. As for the authors' bioinformatics: Because only junctional sequences without quality scores were contained in the immunoSEQ output, filtering matching that applied to full-length reads could not be performed. To assign V/J genes and CDR3, sequences were annotated using PyIR, a Python wrapper for IgBLAST v1.9, with IMGT germline references. Reads with weak V/J assignments (E-value above 1e-6), missing CDR3, stop codons, out-of-frame junctions, or ambiguous translated residues were removed. A V3J clonotype was defined by an identical inferred V gene, J gene, and CDR3 amino acid sequence. Percentage overlap between repertoires was computed as shared unique clonotypes divided by the size of the smaller repertoire. Three approaches were used to assess repertoire richness: RTK rarefaction, the Chao1 estimator, and Recon v2.1 estimates of unobserved clonotypes. Generation probabilities for all TCRbeta clonotypes obtained by the gDNA method from a handful of donors were computed using OLGA. In its TCRdb copy, this immuneACCESS table keeps in-frame sequences only and misses some clones. Where compared with another copy, unresolved V genes explain less than half of these, and the others have no known cause. Clone size and the V and J calls come from that table; the DNA yielded D and trimming. The sample records over 850,000 clones, 75% to 80% of which are singletons. The leading ten clones occupy 0.6% to 0.7% of the sample.

The chain couples TRBV28 to TRBJ2-7; no D gene call is confident. The source is a man younger than 35 in good health. Some clones in this sample may be carry-over from other donors' samples. Sequences were obtained from memory CD4+ T cells from PBMCs. The cell subset or site label on this specimen signifies: CD45RA-negative fraction. The nucleotide sequence is TGTGCCAGCGAAAGGACGGCAAGTCCCTACGAGCAGTACTTC. It encodes CASERTASPYEQYF. With the rest looked up from the reference TRBV28 and TRBJ2-7 genes rather than sequenced, the full variable domain is DVKVTQSSRYLVKRTGEKVFLECVQDMDHENMFWYRQDPGLGLRLIYFSYDVKMKEKGDIPEGYSVSREKKERFSLILESASTNQTSMYLCASERTASPYEQYFGPGTRLTVT.